This T cell receptor (beta chain) was sequenced in a study of blood T cell repertoires in COVID-19. Individuals drawn from around 24 US areas were roughly 18 to 89 years old. This clone was observed a few times. Repertoires were generated with immunoSEQ multiplex PCR, while TCRdb's copy carries only in-frame clones and drops some. The sample yields 200,000 to 250,000 clones, about 88% seen once. J gave up 6 bases and V 3 bases, and 8 bases lay outside the gene matches. From germline, CDR1 is MGHRA and CDR2 YSYEKL. This CDR3 has 15 amino acids. The TCR sequence derives from a woman aged 25-40 years who had been exposed to COVID-19. Sequencing was carried out using PBMCs or T cells enriched from blood (not recorded which). This chain uses TRBV4-1 with TRBJ1-5, with 7 bases lining up with TRBD1. CDR3 sequence: CASSQIDREGQPQHF. The CDR3 DNA follows: TGCGCCAGCAGCCAGATTGACAGGGAAGGTCAGCCCCAGCATTTT.